Listed below are T cell receptor beta chains from one sample, sequenced in a study of T cell responses to AZD1222 COVID-19 vaccine. The table came from immunoSEQ multiplex PCR; TCRdb's copy has only in-frame clones and leaves some out. Among approximately 200,000 clones, roughly 92% were seen once, and the ten largest hold 3% to 4%. The material was peripheral blood, obtained 28 days after the second AZD1222 dose. All receptors derive from an adult who received the AZD1222 COVID-19 vaccine. Each CDR3 is given with its conserved first and last residue. A D gene is named only where the DNA matches it firmly. Not every row has a clone size; where given, it reads once, few, many or a size class.

clone size | J gene | D gene | V gene | CDR3 protein | CDR3 DNA
. | TRBJ2-1 | TRBD2 | TRBV20-1 | CSASGFLAGRNQRGEQFF | TGCAGTGCTAGTGGTTTTCTAGCGGGACGAAACCAGAGGGGTGAGCAGTTCTTC
. | TRBJ2-1 | . | TRBV28 | CASSLLAQSNEQFF | TGTGCCAGCAGTTTACTAGCGCAAAGCAATGAGCAGTTCTTC
few | TRBJ2-5 | . | TRBV2 | CASSRDGEETQYF | TGTGCCAGCAGTCGGGACGGAGAAGAGACCCAGTACTTC
once | TRBJ2-7 | . | TRBV12-3/TRBV12-4 | CASSYLGEQYF | TGTGCCAGCAGCTACCTGGGGGAGCAGTACTTC
once | TRBJ2-7 | . | TRBV7-9 | CASSFLAYEQYF | TGTGCCAGCAGCTTTTTAGCCTACGAGCAGTACTTC
. | TRBJ2-2 | TRBD1 | TRBV5-1 | CASSLAQGAGELFF | TGCGCCAGCAGCTTGGCCCAGGGGGCCGGGGAGCTGTTTTTT
. | TRBJ1-4 | . | TRBV28 | CATTGPFNEKLFF | TGTGCCACCACGGGACCTTTTAATGAAAAACTGTTTTTT
. | TRBJ1-4 | . | TRBV9 | CASSVGVQDEKLFF | TGTGCCAGCAGCGTAGGAGTCCAGGATGAAAAACTGTTTTTT
. | TRBJ2-1 | . | TRBV11-2 | CASSLGGGRDEQFF | TGTGCCAGCAGCTTAGGTGGGGGGCGTGATGAGCAGTTCTTC
. | TRBJ2-7 | . | TRBV11-3 | CASSLGQRNYEQYF | TGTGCCAGCAGCCTGGGACAACGAAACTACGAGCAGTACTTC
. | TRBJ1-2 | . | TRBV5-1 | CASSLAGGDQGYTF | TGCGCCAGCAGCTTGGCGGGGGGCGATCAGGGCTACACCTTC
. | TRBJ1-2 | . | TRBV18 | CASSPQVSGRDGYTF | TGTGCCAGCTCACCTCAAGTTTCCGGGCGAGATGGCTACACCTTC
. | TRBJ2-3 | TRBD2 | TRBV7-9 | CASSSGLATDTQYF | TGTGCCAGCAGCTCGGGACTAGCGACAGATACGCAGTATTTT
once | TRBJ1-5 | . | TRBV21-1 | CASSRRRKPQHF | TGTGCCAGCAGCAGACGCCGTAAGCCCCAGCATTTT
. | TRBJ1-1 | . | TRBV2 | CASSEAPATEAFF | TGTGCCAGCAGTGAAGCCCCTGCCACTGAAGCTTTCTTT
. | TRBJ2-3 | TRBD1 | TRBV6-2/TRBV6-3 | CASSRGQGRSDTQYF | TGTGCCAGCAGTCGTGGACAGGGCCGGTCCGATACGCAGTATTTT
. | TRBJ2-7 | . | TRBV11-2 | CASSTTGATYEQYF | TGTGCCAGCAGCACAACGGGGGCAACCTACGAGCAGTACTTC
. | TRBJ2-1 | TRBD2 | TRBV30 | CASPGLASGHEQFF | TGTGCCTCCCCGGGACTAGCGTCGGGCCATGAGCAGTTCTTC
. | TRBJ2-7 | . | TRBV7-9 | CASSSPRWDYEQYF | TGTGCCAGCAGCTCTCCCAGGTGGGACTACGAGCAGTACTTC
. | TRBJ2-5 | TRBD1 | TRBV19 | CASSIGQGAPWETQYF | TGTGCCAGTAGTATAGGGCAGGGGGCTCCGTGGGAGACCCAGTACTTC
. | TRBJ1-4 | . | TRBV5-6 | CASSLVGLHNEKLFF | TGTGCCAGCAGCTTAGTAGGACTGCATAATGAAAAACTGTTTTTT
. | TRBJ2-2 | TRBD1 | TRBV24-1 | CATSDPGQGIGELFF | TGTGCCACCAGTGATCCGGGACAGGGAATCGGGGAGCTGTTTTTT
few | TRBJ1-5 | . | TRBV19 | CASSIDGSNQPQHF | TGTGCCAGTAGTATAGATGGCAGCAATCAGCCCCAGCATTTT
. | TRBJ2-1 | . | TRBV7-2 | CASRPGLASYNEQFF | TGTGCCAGCAGGCCGGGACTGGCCTCCTACAATGAGCAGTTCTTC
. | TRBJ2-1 | . | TRBV5-1 | CVSSEQYNEQFF | TGCGTCAGCAGTGAACAGTACAATGAGCAGTTCTTC
once | TRBJ2-5 | . | TRBV9 | CASSVDQYLTQETQYF | TGTGCCAGCAGCGTAGACCAGTACCTCACCCAAGAGACCCAGTACTTC
. | TRBJ2-1 | . | TRBV6-5 | CASSERGVLDEQFF | TGTGCCAGCAGCGAGAGGGGCGTACTTGATGAGCAGTTCTTC
once | TRBJ2-2 | . | TRBV6-5 | CASSLQGTGELFF | TGTGCCAGCAGCCTACAGGGCACCGGGGAGCTGTTTTTT
. | TRBJ1-2 | . | TRBV28 | CASRGVGQITNYGYTF | TGTGCCAGCAGGGGGGTCGGACAGATTACTAACTATGGCTACACCTTC
few | TRBJ2-1 | TRBD2 | TRBV30 | CAWLPGTKYNEQFF | TGTGCCTGGCTACCCGGGACTAAGTACAATGAGCAGTTCTTC
. | TRBJ1-4 | . | TRBV3-1/TRBV3-2 | CASSQNPGGGEKLFF | TGTGCCAGCAGCCAAAACCCCGGGGGTGGTGAAAAACTGTTTTTT
. | TRBJ1-1 | . | TRBV29-1 | CSVRDTEAFF | TGCAGCGTGAGGGACACTGAAGCTTTCTTT
. | TRBJ2-3 | . | TRBV6-5 | CASSYEGLSTDTQYF | TGTGCCAGCAGTTACGAGGGACTCTCCACAGATACGCAGTATTTT
. | TRBJ2-1 | TRBD2 | TRBV7-9 | CASSLVEREGKHEQFF | TGTGCCAGCAGCTTAGTGGAGCGGGAGGGCAAACATGAGCAGTTCTTC
. | TRBJ1-3 | . | TRBV5-1 | CASSPPGLSSGNTIYF | TGCGCCAGCAGCCCGCCGGGACTCAGCTCTGGAAACACCATATATTTT
. | TRBJ2-1 | TRBD1 | TRBV27 | CASSPFRGTGAGNEQFF | TGTGCCAGCAGTCCCTTCCGAGGGACAGGGGCTGGCAATGAGCAGTTCTTC
. | TRBJ1-6 | . | TRBV19 | CASSIQSSYNSPLHF | TGTGCCAGTAGTATCCAGAGCTCCTATAATTCACCCCTCCACTTT
. | TRBJ2-7 | . | TRBV30 | CAWSATTFSYEQYF | TGTGCCTGGAGTGCGACTACATTTTCCTACGAGCAGTACTTC
. | TRBJ2-2 | TRBD1 | TRBV2 | CASSETPLQGTGELFF | TGTGCCAGCAGTGAGACACCCCTACAGGGGACCGGGGAGCTGTTTTTT
. | TRBJ1-1 | . | TRBV6-1 | CASSESATAMNTEAFF | TGTGCCAGCAGTGAATCTGCTACAGCTATGAACACTGAAGCTTTCTTT
few | TRBJ1-3 | TRBD1 | TRBV7-9 | CASRTGTGAGNTIYF | TGTGCCAGCAGGACAGGGACAGGGGCTGGAAACACCATATATTTT
. | TRBJ1-5 | . | TRBV27 | CASSRPRDRAYRWSNQPQHF | TGTGCCAGCAGTCGCCCCCGGGACCGGGCCTATCGGTGGAGCAATCAGCCCCAGCATTTT
. | TRBJ2-7 | . | TRBV15 | CATSRERGYEQYF | TGTGCCACCAGCAGAGAAAGGGGGTACGAGCAGTACTTC
. | TRBJ2-1 | . | TRBV6-2/TRBV6-3 | CASSPGVGNNEQFF | TGTGCCAGCAGCCCAGGGGTTGGGAACAATGAGCAGTTCTTC
. | TRBJ2-5 | TRBD1 | TRBV6-5 | CASSYRSGGIGTQYF | TGTGCCAGCAGTTACCGGTCAGGGGGCATAGGGACCCAGTACTTC